The sequence of this T cell receptor (beta chain) was determined in a study of OX40 agonist ivuxolimab in advanced cancers. Across the study: Patients received ivuxolimab, an intravenous treatment, every 2 weeks at 0.01 to 10 mg/kg. Findings and limits, study-wide: At 0.1 to 3.0 mg/kg and by week 6, clonal expansion occurred in CD4+ and CD8+ blood T cells.

CDR3 length: 15 amino acids. V was clipped by 6 bases and J by 4 bases; unmatched bases: 4. Germline assignment: CDR1 PRHDT and CDR2 FYEKMQ (reference sequence). Comment on this clone: Its target is not known.

TCRdb's table, derived via immunoSEQ multiplex PCR, lists solely in-frame clones and lacks some. The data show some 74,000 clones, about 91% seen once. This TCR came from an adult with an advanced solid tumor such as melanoma, head and neck, liver or kidney cancer. The chain combines TRBV13 with TRBJ2-3, with 13 nucleotides matching TRBD2. The material sequenced was CD4+ or CD8+ T cells sorted from blood, taken in a trial of the OX40 agonist ivuxolimab. As DNA, the CDR3 is TGTGCCAGCAGGAAACTAGCGGGAGGGCCAGATACGCAGTATTTT. Its protein product is CASRKLAGGPDTQYF. Based on the CDR3 plus reference TRBV13 and TRBJ2-3, the full variable domain is AAGVIQSPRHLIKEKRETATLKCYPIPRHDTVYWYQQGPGQDPQFLISFYEKMQSDKGSIPDRFSAQQFSDYHSELNMSSLELGDSALYFCASRKLAGGPDTQYFGPGTRLTVL.